This T cell receptor (beta chain) was identified during a study of blood T cell repertoires in COVID-19. Measured with immunoSEQ multiplex PCR; TCRdb has only the in-frame clones, and not every one. This table has over 150,000 clones, around 90% appearing once. Concerning this clone: This sample also contains other DNA sequences that code for the same CDR3.

The CDR3 is made up of 15 amino acids. Germline V lookup: CDR1 SGHTA, CDR2 FQGNSA. J lost 4 bases, V lost 2 bases, and 4 bases had no gene match. The receptor's source is a man aged 55-75 years with COVID-19, enrolled during active disease. The V call is TRBV7-2, the J call TRBJ2-2; 7 bases fit TRBD2. The sequencing sample was made of peripheral blood. CDR3 DNA sequence: TGTGCCAGCAGCTTAAGCGGGGTTGGCACCGGGGAGCTGTTTTTT. This sequence encodes CASSLSGVGTGELFF.